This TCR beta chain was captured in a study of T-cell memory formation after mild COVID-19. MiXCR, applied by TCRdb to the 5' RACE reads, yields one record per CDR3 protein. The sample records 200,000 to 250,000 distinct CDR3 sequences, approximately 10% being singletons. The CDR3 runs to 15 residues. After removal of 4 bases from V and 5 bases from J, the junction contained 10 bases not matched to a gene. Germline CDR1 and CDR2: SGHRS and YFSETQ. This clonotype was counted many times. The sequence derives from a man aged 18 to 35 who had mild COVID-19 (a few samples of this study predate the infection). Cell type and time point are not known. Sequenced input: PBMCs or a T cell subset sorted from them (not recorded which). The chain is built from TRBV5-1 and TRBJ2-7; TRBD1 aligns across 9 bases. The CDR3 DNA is TGCGCCAGCAGCCGCACAGGGGGCTGGCAGGACGAGCAGTACTTC. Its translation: CASSRTGGWQDEQYF. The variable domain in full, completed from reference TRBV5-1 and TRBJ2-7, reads KAGVTQTPRYLIKTRGQQVTLSCSPISGHRSVSWYQQTPGQGLQFLFEYFSETQRNKGNFPGRFSGRQFSNSRSEMNVSTLELGDSALYLCASSRTGGWQDEQYFGPGTRLTVT.